This T cell receptor beta chain was identified during a study of T cells in Graves' hyperthyroidism and ophthalmopathy. Many counts were recorded for this clonotype. TCR beta CDR3 sequences were amplified from RNA transcripts. An initial round of RT-PCR targeting the TCR CDR3 relied on the HTBI primer set. TCRdb reprocessed the multiplex PCR reads via MiXCR and lists one record per CDR3 protein. The sample lists 500,000 to 650,000 distinct CDR3 sequences, approximately 17% occurring once. The TCR originated in a woman between 18 and 29 years old with Graves' ophthalmopathy. The material sequenced was blood.

CDR3 sequence (DNA): TGTGCCAGCAGTTACACCGGACAGTCCTACGAGCAGTACTTC. Amino acid sequence: CASSYTGQSYEQYF. The J gene is TRBJ2-7, the V gene TRBV6-5, with D possibly being TRBD1 (6 bases). This CDR3 has 14 residues. CDR1 MNHEY and CDR2 SVGAGI come from the germline V gene. V lost 2 bases, J lost 1 base, and 9 bases lay in between.